This is a list of T cell receptor beta chains from one sample in a study of blood T cell repertoires in COVID-19. The method was immunoSEQ multiplex PCR; TCRdb's version includes in-frame clones alone and lacks a portion of them. This table holds 200,000 to 250,000 clones, roughly four fifths found once. Sequencing used peripheral blood. The receptor source for this set is a woman aged 45-65 years with acute or convalescent COVID-19. Each CDR3 is given with its conserved first and last residue. Fields, in order: D gene, clone size, J gene, V gene, CDR3 protein, CDR3 DNA. A D gene is named only where the DNA matches it firmly. For some rows the clone size is stated as once, few or many, or as a class when expanded; others skip it.

D: TRBD2
size: -
J: TRBJ2-7
V: TRBV5-1
CDR3: CASSFGGAYEQYF
DNA: TGCGCCAGCAGCTTTGGGGGGGCCTACGAGCAGTACTTC

D: -
size: -
J: TRBJ1-5
V: TRBV5-4
CDR3: CASSFRDTQHF
DNA: TGTGCCAGCAGCTTCCGGGACACCCAGCATTTT

D: -
size: many
J: TRBJ1-2
V: TRBV28
CDR3: CASSPAERRNYGYTF
DNA: TGTGCCAGCAGTCCAGCTGAGCGGCGGAACTATGGCTACACCTTC

D: TRBD2
size: -
J: TRBJ2-7
V: TRBV28
CDR3: CASSLLSGSSYEQYF
DNA: TGTGCCAGCAGTTTATTAAGCGGGAGCTCCTACGAGCAGTACTTC

D: -
size: once
J: TRBJ2-7
V: TRBV7-2
CDR3: CASSIRETYEQYF
DNA: TGTGCCAGCAGCATCAGGGAAACCTACGAGCAGTACTTC

D: -
size: -
J: TRBJ2-3
V: TRBV9
CDR3: CASTLVAADTQYF
DNA: TGTGCCAGCACCCTAGTGGCGGCAGATACGCAGTATTTT

D: -
size: -
J: TRBJ1-4
V: TRBV18
CDR3: CASSPLPDEKLFF
DNA: TGTGCCAGCTCACCACTGCCAGATGAAAAACTGTTTTTT

D: -
size: -
J: TRBJ2-1
V: TRBV9
CDR3: CASSVLTGSYNEQFF
DNA: TGTGCCAGCAGCGTTTTAACGGGCTCCTACAATGAGCAGTTCTTC

D: TRBD2
size: -
J: TRBJ2-1
V: TRBV28
CDR3: CASSRTRAGNEQFF
DNA: TGTGCCAGCAGTCGGACTAGGGCGGGGAATGAGCAGTTCTTC

D: -
size: -
J: TRBJ1-1
V: TRBV9
CDR3: CASSVGFQGSYEAFF
DNA: TGTGCCAGCAGCGTAGGGTTCCAGGGCAGTTATGAAGCTTTCTTT

D: -
size: -
J: TRBJ1-1
V: TRBV4-1
CDR3: CASSLVDSNTEAFF
DNA: TGCGCCAGCAGCCTCGTGGACAGCAACACTGAAGCTTTCTTT

D: -
size: -
J: TRBJ1-1
V: TRBV5-8
CDR3: CASSLELDGHTEAFF
DNA: TGTGCCAGCAGCTTGGAACTAGACGGGCACACTGAAGCTTTCTTT

D: -
size: -
J: TRBJ1-2
V: TRBV23-1
CDR3: CASSFRLRSNYGYTF
DNA: TGCGCCAGCAGTTTTAGACTGCGTTCCAACTATGGCTACACCTTC

D: TRBD1
size: -
J: TRBJ1-1
V: TRBV6-2/TRBV6-3
CDR3: CASSFPRTGGRTEAFF
DNA: TGTGCCAGCAGTTTCCCCCGGACAGGGGGCAGGACTGAAGCTTTCTTT

D: -
size: -
J: TRBJ1-2
V: TRBV5-1
CDR3: CASREVVTSNYGYTF
DNA: TGCGCCAGCAGAGAGGTTGTTACGTCTAACTATGGCTACACCTTC

D: TRBD2
size: few
J: TRBJ2-2
V: TRBV7-2
CDR3: CASRSGGAVRTGELFF
DNA: TGTGCCAGCAGGAGCGGGGGGGCCGTTCGGACCGGGGAGCTGTTTTTT

D: TRBD1
size: -
J: TRBJ1-2
V: TRBV7-9
CDR3: CASSRRTGSYSYGYTF
DNA: TGTGCCAGCAGCCGACGGACAGGGTCTTATAGTTATGGCTACACCTTC

D: TRBD1
size: once
J: TRBJ2-5
V: TRBV5-4
CDR3: CASSWTGDSGETQYF
DNA: TGTGCCAGCAGCTGGACAGGCGACTCCGGGGAGACCCAGTACTTC

D: TRBD1
size: -
J: TRBJ2-3
V: TRBV19
CDR3: CASSAGQGRSDTQYF
DNA: TGTGCCAGTAGTGCGGGACAGGGGAGATCAGATACGCAGTATTTT

D: TRBD1
size: -
J: TRBJ1-6
V: TRBV2
CDR3: CASSQRQGADSPLHF
DNA: TGTGCCAGCAGTCAGCGACAGGGGGCAGATTCACCCCTCCACTTT

D: -
size: -
J: TRBJ1-2
V: TRBV4-2
CDR3: CASSQQVNYGYTF
DNA: TGTGCCAGCAGCCAACAGGTAAACTATGGCTACACCTTC

D: TRBD2
size: -
J: TRBJ2-3
V: TRBV5-4
CDR3: CASSAGTSSTDTQYF
DNA: TGTGCCAGCAGTGCTGGGACTAGCAGCACAGATACGCAGTATTTT

D: -
size: -
J: TRBJ2-2
V: TRBV27
CDR3: CASSLLGGTGELFF
DNA: TGTGCCAGCAGTTTATTGGGGGGCACCGGGGAGCTGTTTTTT

D: TRBD1
size: -
J: TRBJ1-6
V: TRBV5-4
CDR3: CASSFGQDNSPLHF
DNA: TGTGCCAGCAGCTTCGGACAGGATAATTCACCCCTCCACTTT

D: -
size: -
J: TRBJ2-1
V: TRBV7-8
CDR3: CASSLARGRGAGEFF
DNA: TGTGCCAGCAGCTTAGCCAGGGGCAGGGGCGCAGGGGAGTTCTTC

D: -
size: -
J: TRBJ1-1
V: TRBV28
CDR3: CASSLGLLLNTEAFF
DNA: TGTGCCAGCAGTTTAGGACTCCTGCTGAACACTGAAGCTTTCTTT

D: TRBD2
size: once
J: TRBJ2-1
V: TRBV30
CDR3: CAWMGGNNEQFF
DNA: TGTGCCTGGATGGGAGGGAACAATGAGCAGTTCTTC

D: -
size: -
J: TRBJ2-1
V: TRBV2
CDR3: CASTQEGNEQFF
DNA: TGTGCCAGCACTCAGGAGGGGAATGAGCAGTTCTTC

D: -
size: -
J: TRBJ2-2
V: TRBV4-2
CDR3: CASSQQTSRNTGELFF
DNA: TGTGCCAGCAGCCAGCAGACTTCGCGGAACACCGGGGAGCTGTTTTTT

D: -
size: -
J: TRBJ1-1
V: TRBV29-1
CDR3: CSVEGATEAFF
DNA: TGCAGCGTTGAAGGAGCAACTGAAGCTTTCTTT

D: TRBD1
size: -
J: TRBJ2-7
V: TRBV9
CDR3: CASSVAIGTAYEQYF
DNA: TGTGCCAGCAGCGTAGCTATAGGGACAGCCTACGAGCAGTACTTC

D: TRBD2
size: -
J: TRBJ2-1
V: TRBV5-1
CDR3: CASSLAPRLAGYNEQFF
DNA: TGCGCCAGCAGCTTGGCCCCGCGGCTAGCGGGATACAATGAGCAGTTCTTC

D: -
size: -
J: TRBJ1-4
V: TRBV30
CDR3: CAWSGQAKEKLFF
DNA: TGTGCCTGGAGTGGACAGGCGAAGGAAAAACTGTTTTTT

D: TRBD1
size: -
J: TRBJ1-1
V: TRBV5-4
CDR3: CASSPRGRYTEAFF
DNA: TGTGCCAGCAGCCCCAGGGGGAGGTACACTGAAGCTTTCTTT

D: -
size: -
J: TRBJ1-6
V: TRBV10-1
CDR3: CASSEPPFSSYNSPLHF
DNA: TGCGCCAGCAGTGAGCCACCCTTTAGCTCCTATAATTCACCCCTCCACTTT

D: TRBD1
size: -
J: TRBJ2-3
V: TRBV5-1
CDR3: CASRRTGETDAQYF
DNA: TGCGCCAGCAGGCGGACAGGGGAGACAGATGCGCAGTATTTT

D: TRBD2
size: few
J: TRBJ2-2
V: TRBV27
CDR3: CASSPGLAGTGELFF
DNA: TGTGCCAGCAGTCCCGGACTAGCGGGCACCGGGGAGCTGTTTTTT

D: -
size: -
J: TRBJ2-7
V: TRBV3-1/TRBV3-2
CDR3: CASSQGGGLDSYEQYF
DNA: TGTGCCAGCAGCCAAGGCGGAGGGCTCGACTCCTACGAGCAGTACTTC

D: -
size: -
J: TRBJ2-4
V: TRBV3-1/TRBV3-2
CDR3: CANRVGCDRNIQYF
DNA: TGTGCCAACCGTGTGGGATGCGACAGAAACATTCAGTACTTC

D: -
size: few
J: TRBJ1-2
V: TRBV6-5
CDR3: CASSSGRSFYGYTF
DNA: TGTGCCAGCAGTTCCGGTAGGAGTTTCTATGGCTACACCTTC

D: TRBD1
size: -
J: TRBJ1-2
V: TRBV24-1
CDR3: CATSDPGQAYVGGYTF
DNA: TGTGCCACCAGTGATCCGGGACAGGCCTACGTGGGGGGCTACACCTTC

D: TRBD1
size: few
J: TRBJ1-6
V: TRBV6-5
CDR3: CASTRRGLNSPLHF
DNA: TGTGCCAGCACGCGCAGGGGGCTTAATTCACCCCTCCACTTT

D: TRBD2
size: -
J: TRBJ2-1
V: TRBV10-3
CDR3: CAVREAGSYNEQFF
DNA: TGTGCCGTCCGGGAAGCGGGGAGCTACAATGAGCAGTTCTTC

D: TRBD1
size: -
J: TRBJ1-2
V: TRBV7-2
CDR3: CASSLDGQGLYGYTF
DNA: TGTGCCAGCAGCTTAGACGGACAGGGTCTGTATGGCTACACCTTC

D: TRBD2
size: -
J: TRBJ2-7
V: TRBV10-1
CDR3: CASRGREGQHEQYF
DNA: TGCGCCAGCAGGGGGCGGGAGGGCCAGCACGAGCAGTACTTC